This T cell receptor (beta chain) was observed in a study of beta chain features in type 1 diabetes. Study in general: Patients did not differ from healthy donors in age, gender or cell yield. Broader study findings: A PCR bias possibly favoring shorter templates would apply equally to patients and controls. Type 1 diabetes patients had TCRB CDR3s that were shorter (moderately but significantly so) in all four CD4+ subsets.

Sequenced material consisted of expressed TCRB transcripts (all of the isolated RNA was reverse transcribed). Libraries were prepared by immunoSEQ multiplex PCR; TCRdb keeps only in-frame clonotypes and omits some of them. The sample lists around 130,000 clones; around 17% were seen once. Germline loops: CDR1 LGHNA, CDR2 YSLEER. The V gene end was trimmed by 0 bases and the J gene end by 0 bases; junction bases not matched to a gene: 15. The CDR3 is 22 residues long. This clone was observed a few times. Antigen unknown. Researchers reported sorting CD4+ naive, central memory, regulatory and stem cell-like memory cells via CD45RO/CCR7/CD25/CD127/CD95/CD27.

The specimen was central memory CD4+ T cells from blood. This receptor was obtained from a man aged 25 to 40 with type 1 diabetes. The chain links TRBV4-3 to TRBJ2-5; TRBD2 agrees at 14 bases. CDR3 protein: CASSQDLRLWGLAGVYQETQYF. CDR3 bases: TGCGCCAGCAGCCAAGATCTCAGGCTCTGGGGACTAGCGGGGGTATACCAAGAGACCCAGTACTTC.